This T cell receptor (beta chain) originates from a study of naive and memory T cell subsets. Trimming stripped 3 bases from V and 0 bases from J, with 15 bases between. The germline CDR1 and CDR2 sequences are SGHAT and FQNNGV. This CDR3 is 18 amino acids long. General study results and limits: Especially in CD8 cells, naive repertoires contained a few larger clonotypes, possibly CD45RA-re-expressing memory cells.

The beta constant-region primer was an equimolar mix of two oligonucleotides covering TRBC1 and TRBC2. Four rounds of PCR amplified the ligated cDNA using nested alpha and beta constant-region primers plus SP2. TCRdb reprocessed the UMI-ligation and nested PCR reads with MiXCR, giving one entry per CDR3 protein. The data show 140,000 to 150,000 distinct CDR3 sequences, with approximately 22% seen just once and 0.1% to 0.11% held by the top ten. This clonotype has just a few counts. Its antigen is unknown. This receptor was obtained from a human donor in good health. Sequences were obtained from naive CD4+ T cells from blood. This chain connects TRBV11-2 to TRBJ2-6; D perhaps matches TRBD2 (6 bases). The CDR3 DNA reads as TGTGCCAGCAGCTTCGGGGGTTGGGGAGACTCTGGGGCCAACGTCCTGACTTTC. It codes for CASSFGGWGDSGANVLTF.